This T cell receptor beta chain was found in a study of cytotoxic CD8 clonotypes in ibrutinib-treated CLL. Study context: Specimens for response were gathered following a median 12 months of therapy, spanning 6 to 36. Study-level findings and limits: Under treatment, the uncommon public clonotypes either contracted or remained stable.

The table came from immunoSEQ multiplex PCR; TCRdb's copy has only in-frame clones and leaves some out. The sample consists of approximately 48,000 clones, approximately 50% of them appearing once. With respect to this clone: What it binds is not known.

This receptor was identified in a human donor with chronic lymphocytic leukemia. Source: PBMCs, taken after 12 months of ibrutinib treatment.

CDR3 in amino acids: CASSYRLAVTDTQYF. In DNA form, the CDR3 reads TGTGCCAGCAGTTACCGGCTAGCGGTGACAGATACGCAGTATTTT. This chain joins TRBV6-6 and TRBJ2-3; 7 bases map to TRBD2. The CDR3 length is 15 residues. The trim removed 2 bases at V and 3 bases at J, leaving 5 bases unmatched. Germline loops: CDR1 MNHNY, CDR2 SVGAGI (reference sequence).